Shown below are 24 T cell receptor beta chains from a single sample sequenced in a study of Graves' ophthalmopathy and Graves' hyperthyroidism. The TCR beta CDR3 regions underwent amplification from RNA transcripts. First-round RT-PCR used HTBI primers; second-round multiplex PCR followed. Each CDR3 protein gets one entry after TCRdb re-called the multiplex PCR reads with MiXCR. Counted here are about 620,000 distinct CDR3 sequences, approximately 21% occurring once; the ten biggest clones make up approximately 7%. Sequencing was carried out using peripheral blood. All receptors come from a woman aged 18 to 35 with stable Graves' hyperthyroidism. Some clones in this sample may be carry-over from other donors' samples.

This clonotype was seen only a few times. The rearrangement uses TRBV24-1 and TRBJ2-2, with D possibly being TRBD2 (6 bases). V shed 2 bases and J shed 0 bases, with 9 bases lying between them. Looked up from germline, CDR1 is KGHDR and CDR2 is SFDVKD. This CDR3 is built from 16 residues. The CDR3 nucleotides read TGTGCCACCAGTGATTCCAGCGGGCCGAACACCGGGGAGCTGTTTTTT. Translation gives CATSDSSGPNTGELFF.

The sample holds many counts of this clonotype. This CDR3 is CASSLVVGTGELFF. Written as DNA, the CDR3 is TGCGCCAGCAGCTTGGTGGTCGGCACCGGGGAGCTGTTTTTT. This chain joins TRBV5-1 and TRBJ2-2, with unresolved D. This CDR3 region has 14 residues. The V end was cut by 0 bases, the J end by 4 bases, with 7 bases between. CDR1 is SGHRS, CDR2 YFSETQ, per germline.

This clonotype was counted many times. This rearrangement joins TRBV4-1 to TRBJ1-2; D is unclear. Trimming shortened V by 4 bases and J by 4 bases, and 19 bases separated the two germline ends. Germline CDR1 MGHRA, CDR2 YSYEKL. This CDR3 is built from 16 residues. The CDR3 is CASSPLVGKRSYGYTF. CDR3 DNA sequence: TGCGCCAGCAGCCCCCTGGTTGGCAAACGGTCCTATGGCTACACCTTC.

This clonotype was picked up a small number of times. This chain connects TRBV12-3 or TRBV12-4 to TRBJ2-5, with TRBD2 matching over 10 bases. The V gene end was trimmed by 5 bases and the J gene end by 5 bases; junction bases not matched to a gene: 17. CDR3 length: 18 residues. The CDR3 sequence is CASSLTLWVAGGPETQYF. In nucleotides, the CDR3 is TGTGCCAGCAGTCTCACCCTGTGGGTAGCGGGGGGTCCGGAGACCCAGTACTTC.

The table lists this clonotype with a few counts. A clone one base away is much larger, so this may be a read error. V is TRBV11-2 and J is TRBJ1-2; 9 nucleotides align to TRBD1. The germline CDR1 and CDR2 sequences are SGHAT and FQNNGV. This CDR3 has 14 residues. The trim removed 6 bases at V and 4 bases at J, leaving 6 bases unmatched. The CDR3 is CASSFRDRAYGYTF. The DNA of the CDR3 is TGTGCCAGCAGTTTCCGGGACAGGGCCTATGGCTACACCTTC. The full variable domain, rest sourced from reference TRBV11-2 and TRBJ1-2, is EAGVAQSPRYKIIEKRQSVAFWCNPISGHATLYWYQQILGQGPKLLIQFQNNGVVDDSQLPKDRFSAERLKGVDSTLKIQPAKLEDSAVYLCASSFRDRAYGYTFGSGTRLTVV.

Concerning this clonotype: This may be a read error: a much more frequent sequence differs by one nucleotide. The CDR3 DNA sequence: TGTGCCATCAGTTTTGCAGGGAAGGTGAATCAGCCCCAGCATTTT. As protein: CAISFAGKVNQPQHF. The chain employs TRBV28 and TRBJ1-5, with D possibly TRBD1 on 5 matching bases. The CDR3 extends over 15 amino acids. Per germline, CDR1 MDHEN and CDR2 SYDVKM.

In this sample, this clonotype turned up a few times. This chain's CDR3 is CASSMGTGLTGELFF. DNA of the CDR3: TGTGCCAGTAGTATGGGCACAGGTCTCACCGGGGAGCTGTTTTTT. The rearrangement uses TRBV19 and TRBJ2-2, with D perhaps matching TRBD1 (5 bases). V was clipped by 3 bases and J by 4 bases, with 12 bases between them. This CDR3 has 15 residues. CDR1 is LNHDA and CDR2 is SQIVND in the germline V gene (reference sequence).

The J gene is TRBJ2-7, the V gene TRBV11-2; TRBD2 matches 16 bases. The CDR3 has 16 amino acids. V was pared by 5 bases and J by 4 bases, with 5 bases of the junction left unmatched. Germline V gene lookup returns CDR1 SGHAT and CDR2 FQNNGV. The CDR3 loop reads CASSPGTSGGVYEQYF. The DNA for the CDR3 is TGTGCCAGCAGCCCCGGGACTAGCGGGGGGGTTTACGAGCAGTACTTC.

The chain is built from TRBV6-1 and TRBJ2-7, with 10 nucleotides matching TRBD1. The length of the CDR3 is 15 residues. Per the germline V gene, CDR1 is MNHNS and CDR2 is SASEGT. Trimming cost V 6 bases and J 0 bases; bases outside gene matches: 5. As DNA, the CDR3 is TGTGCCAGCAGGGGGGGACAGGGGTACTCCTACGAGCAGTACTTC. Its translation is CASRGGQGYSYEQYF.

Ten or more counts support this clonotype. The chain couples TRBV6-5 to TRBJ1-5; 7 bases line up with TRBD1. This CDR3 is 14 amino acids long. Germline CDR1 MNHEY, CDR2 SVGAGI. The J segment lost 9 bases and the V segment lost 0 bases, leaving 5 bases of the junction unmatched. This CDR3 reads CASSYSAGGTPQHF. CDR3 in DNA: TGTGCCAGCAGTTACTCAGCAGGGGGAACGCCCCAGCATTTT.

This clonotype appeared many times. The chain joins TRBV6-5 to TRBJ1-1; tentative D call: TRBD1 (5 bases). The germline V and J ends were trimmed by 8 bases and 0 bases, with 7 bases remaining between them. CDR1 is MNHEY and CDR2 is SVGAGI in the germline V gene. CDR3 size: 12 residues. The CDR3 nucleotides are TGTGCCAGCCCAGGGATGAACACTGAAGCTTTCTTT. It yields the protein CASPGMNTEAFF.

The gene calls are TRBV9 and TRBJ2-2, with unresolved D. Trimming removed 0 bases at V and 6 bases at J, with 9 bases between. CDR1 is SGDLS, CDR2 YYNGEE, per germline. CDR3 length: 14 amino acids. The CDR3 DNA reads as TGTGCCAGCAGCGTAGAACCCCGGGCCGGGGAGCTGTTTTTT. Translating gives CASSVEPRAGELFF. The full variable domain, rest sourced from reference TRBV9 and TRBJ2-2, is DSGVTQTPKHLITATGQRVTLRCSPRSGDLSVYWYQQSLDQGLQFLIQYYNGEERAKGNILERFSAQQFPDLHSELNLSSLELGDSALYFCASSVEPRAGELFFGEGSRLTVL.

Only a few counts were recorded for this clonotype. The chain recombines TRBV6-1 with TRBJ1-6, with 9 bases fitting TRBD1. Per germline, CDR1 MNHNS and CDR2 SASEGT. The CDR3 covers 16 residues. Losses at the gene ends were 3 bases for V and 10 bases for J; bases not matched to a gene: 10. CDR3 sequence: CASSELEGQGESPLHF. CDR3 DNA: TGTGCCAGCAGTGAGTTGGAGGGACAGGGTGAATCACCCCTCCACTTT.

This clonotype was detected ten times or more. The chain joins TRBV6-1 to TRBJ1-2; D perhaps matches TRBD1 (5 bases). Germline lookup yields CDR1 MNHNS and CDR2 SASEGT. V lost 5 bases and J lost 2, with 9 bases in between. There are 13 residues in the CDR3. In DNA form, the CDR3 reads TGTGCCAGCAGTACGACAGCAAACTATGGCTACACCTTC. Its protein product is CASSTTANYGYTF.

In regard to this clonotype: A much larger clone is a single base away; this may be a read error. The V gene is TRBV28, the J gene TRBJ1-2, with D maybe TRBD1 (5 bases). The CDR3 consists of 15 residues. Trimming left V 5 bases short and J 2 bases short, with 15 bases between. Germline values: CDR1 MDHEN, CDR2 SYDVKM. CDR3 DNA: TGTGCCAGCAGTATACCGGGTGAGGGGAACTATGGCTACACCTTC. It encodes CASSIPGEGNYGYTF.

This clonotype was found many times. The rearrangement uses TRBV20-1 and TRBJ1-1; perhaps TRBD1 as D (5 bases). V lost 5 bases and J lost 6, with 16 bases in between. The CDR3 spans 13 residues. Per the germline V gene, CDR1 is DFQATT and CDR2 is SNEGSKA (reference sequence). The CDR3 DNA follows: TGCAGTGCTCCCGACCTCCTCAGGGCTGAAGCTTTCTTT. This translates into CSAPDLLRAEAFF.

This clonotype was seen a handful of times. V is TRBV4-2 and J is TRBJ2-5, with D perhaps TRBD1 or TRBD2 (5 bases each). CDR1 and CDR2 from the germline V gene are LGHNA and YNFKEQ. Deletions cut 3 bases from V and 3 bases from J, with 20 bases between. The CDR3 has 17 amino acids. The CDR3 DNA is TGTGCCAGCAGCCATTCCTCAGGGCCGGGAAACGAAGAGACCCAGTACTTC. It translates to CASSHSSGPGNEETQYF.

This clonotype was seen a few times. The chain is built from TRBV5-5 and TRBJ2-7; a weak D match, TRBD2 (5 bases). Trimming shortened V by 2 bases and J by 9 bases, and 21 bases separated the two germline ends. Germline V gene lookup returns CDR1 SGHKS and CDR2 YYEKEE (reference sequence). CDR3 length: 15 amino acids. The CDR3 bases are TGTGCCAGCAGCTTCGGCGGCCGCGGCCCTGCGGGGCAGTACTTC. Translated: CASSFGGRGPAGQYF.

This clonotype was detected ten times or more. This chain connects TRBV12-3 or TRBV12-4 to TRBJ1-2, with 7 bases fitting TRBD1. There are 15 residues in the CDR3. Losses at the gene ends were 4 bases for V and 4 bases for J; bases not matched to a gene: 9. The CDR3 sequence: CASSSTGYSIYGYTF. CDR3 sequence (DNA): TGTGCCAGCAGTTCGACAGGGTACTCTATCTATGGCTACACCTTC.

At least ten counts were recorded for this clonotype. V and J are TRBV27 and TRBJ1-2; D is ambiguous. V lost 8 bases, J lost 2 bases, and 3 bases lay in between. Germline CDR1 and CDR2: MNHEY and SMNVEV (reference sequence). The CDR3 consists of 10 residues. The CDR3 nucleotides are TGTGCCAGCTGGAACTATGGCTACACCTTC. Its protein is CASWNYGYTF.

The gene calls are TRBV28 and TRBJ1-5; D is unclear. V lost 6 bases and J 0 bases, leaving 12 bases between the germline ends. The V gene's germline CDR1 is MDHEN and CDR2 SYDVKM. CDR3 size: 15 residues. CDR3 in amino acids: CASRVDTLSNQPQHF. CDR3 sequence (DNA): TGTGCCAGCAGAGTAGATACGCTTAGCAATCAGCCCCAGCATTTT.

This clonotype was observed at least ten times. The genes are TRBV6-1 and TRBJ2-7; 7 nucleotides match TRBD1. The germline V gene encodes CDR1 MNHNS and CDR2 SASEGT. Trimming removed 7 bases from V and 6 bases from J; junction bases left unmatched: 6. This CDR3 is 12 amino acids long. As DNA, the CDR3 is TGTGCCAGCACCTCGACAGGGCTCGAGCAGTACTTC. Its translation: CASTSTGLEQYF.

The chain joins TRBV30 to TRBJ1-2; perhaps TRBD1 as D (5 bases). The V end was cut by 3 bases, the J end by 7 bases, with 27 bases between. The germline CDR1 and CDR2 sequences are GTSNPN and SVGIG (reference sequence). This CDR3 comprises 17 residues. CDR3 amino acids: CAWSAIFPRGEGSGYTF. DNA for the CDR3: TGTGCCTGGAGCGCTATATTCCCTCGAGGGGAGGGATCTGGCTACACCTTC.

The table lists this clonotype with a few counts. The gene calls are TRBV14 and TRBJ1-2; D remains ambiguous. V was shortened by 4 bases and J by 3 bases, with 21 bases between the two germline ends. CDR3 length: 17 residues. Germline CDR1 SGHDN, CDR2 FVKESK. The CDR3 region has the DNA TGTGCCAGCAGCCCTATACAGTCGGCCCCTGGGGACTATGGCTACACCTTC. Translation: CASSPIQSAPGDYGYTF.